These 18 T cell receptor beta chains share one sample of origin, sequenced in a study of cytomegalovirus exposure and HLA in healthy donors. PCR primers comprised 60 Vbeta and 13 Jbeta primers. Profiled with immunoSEQ multiplex PCR; TCRdb holds only in-frame clones, not every one. The table records approximately 75,000 clones, approximately 70% of them present only once. The sample consisted of PBMCs. The source of these receptors is a man aged 35 to 55 in good health and CMV-seropositive.

The CDR3 sequence is CAWSVVQGTIRSPLHF. The CDR3 DNA sequence: TGTGCCTGGAGTGTAGTACAGGGAACAATACGTTCACCCCTCCACTTT. The rearrangement links TRBV30 to TRBJ1-6; tentatively, D is TRBD1 (6 bases). Trimming cost V 0 bases and J 9 bases, with 18 bases left between them. This CDR3 contains 16 residues. Germline lookup yields CDR1 GTSNPN and CDR2 SVGIG (reference sequence).

In this sample, this clone turned up once. The chain carries TRBV4-1 and TRBJ1-2; TRBD1 matches 7 bases. This CDR3 is 14 amino acids long. Germline V gene data show CDR1 as MGHRA and CDR2 as YSYEKL. V shed 1 base, J shed 7 bases, and the junction held 6 bases outside the gene matches. CDR3 DNA sequence: TGCGCCAGCAGCCAAGTTAATTACAGGGGTGGCTACACCTTC. It specifies CASSQVNYRGGYTF.

The table lists this clone with a count of one. The rearrangement uses TRBV11-1 and TRBJ1-1; no definite D call. Between the trimmed V and J ends, which lost 5 bases and 3 bases, there was a span of 10 bases. CDR3 size: 13 residues. Germline loops: CDR1 SGHAT, CDR2 FQDESV (reference sequence). DNA of the CDR3: TGTGCCAGCAGCCTCGAGGTTGACACTGAAGCTTTCTTT. Encoded protein: CASSLEVDTEAFF. Full variable domain (missing parts from reference TRBV11-1 and TRBJ1-1): EAEVAQSPRYKITEKSQAVAFWCDPISGHATLYWYRQILGQGPELLVQFQDESVVDDSQLPKDRFSAERLKGVDSTLKIQPAELGDSAMYLCASSLEVDTEAFFGQGTRLTVV.

This rearrangement joins TRBV29-1 to TRBJ1-1, with D hard to call. The CDR3 loop spans 11 amino acids. Germline loops: CDR1 SQVTM, CDR2 ANQGSEA. V was trimmed by 7 bases and J by 1 base, leaving 7 bases between them. The CDR3 sequence is CSARGNTEAFF. The CDR3 DNA is TGCAGCGCAAGAGGGAACACTGAAGCTTTCTTT.

In the case of this clone: The limits of the CDR3 on the DNA are not certain, so only TCRdb's listed CDR3 is given. The chain combines TRBV2 with TRBJ2-2; no DNA check was done on the table's D call, TRBD2. Germline V gene data show CDR1 as SNHLY and CDR2 as FYNNEI. The length of the CDR3 is 12 amino acids, counting both ends. CDR3: CASSELMGSCFF.

The chain uses TRBV11-3 and TRBJ2-5, with TRBD1 matching over 7 bases. The V gene's germline CDR1 is SGHNT and CDR2 YENEEA. The CDR3 runs to 14 residues. Losses at the gene ends were 5 bases for V and 2 bases for J; bases not matched to a gene: 5. CDR3 loop: CASSKPGQQETQYF. The CDR3 DNA is TGTGCCAGCAGCAAACCGGGACAGCAAGAGACCCAGTACTTC.

This rearrangement joins TRBV7-8 to TRBJ2-1, with a weak D call TRBD2 (5 bases). V was trimmed by 0 bases and J by 4 bases, leaving 7 bases between them. The CDR3 length is 14 residues. CDR1 and CDR2 from the germline V gene are SGHVS and FQNEAQ. CDR3 DNA sequence: TGTGCCAGCAGCTTAGCGAGGGAATACAATGAGCAGTTCTTC. It is translated as CASSLAREYNEQFF.

The chain combines TRBV2 with TRBJ2-7, with 11 positions matching TRBD2. Germline V gene lookup returns CDR1 SNHLY and CDR2 FYNNEI. V gave up 7 bases and J gave up 3 bases; unmatched junction bases: 5. The CDR3 runs 14 residues. CDR3: CASTGTSGNYEQYF. As DNA, the CDR3 is TGTGCCAGCACCGGGACTAGCGGCAACTACGAGCAGTACTTC. Supplemented by reference TRBV2 and TRBJ2-7, the full variable domain reads EPEVTQTPSHQVTQMGQEVILRCVPISNHLYFYWYRQILGQKVEFLVSFYNNEISEKSEIFDDQFSVERPDGSNFTLKIRSTKLEDSAMYFCASTGTSGNYEQYFGPGTRLTVT.

The V gene is TRBV10-3, the J gene TRBJ2-7; maybe TRBD2 (6 bases). Germline-derived CDR1 and CDR2 are ENHRY and SYGVKD. The length of the CDR3 is 15 residues. Trimming left V 6 bases short and J 2 bases short, with 17 bases between. The chain's CDR3 is CAIRRGREGAYEQYF. The DNA for the CDR3 is TGTGCCATCAGGCGGGGCAGGGAAGGGGCCTACGAGCAGTACTTC.

This clone was counted only a few times. The chain employs TRBV6-1 and TRBJ1-2; D is unresolved. The V gene lost 1 base and the J gene lost 7 bases, with 10 bases spanning the gap. The length of the CDR3 is 13 residues. Germline V gives CDR1 MNHNS, CDR2 SASEGT. The CDR3 region has the DNA TGTGCCAGCAGTGAAGGGAGGGTGGGTGGCTACACCTTC. Translated, it gives CASSEGRVGGYTF.

The V gene is TRBV7-9, the J gene TRBJ2-3, with a possible D match to TRBD1 (5 bases). Germline loops: CDR1 SEHNR, CDR2 FQNEAQ (reference sequence). V lost 1 base and J 2 bases, leaving 7 bases between the germline ends. This CDR3 is built from 14 residues. This CDR3 is CASSLVGATDTQYF. The CDR3 coding sequence is TGTGCCAGCAGCTTAGTAGGGGCCACAGATACGCAGTATTTT.

Concerning this clone: The likely explanation is a read error, given a far larger clone one base away. This chain uses TRBV28 with TRBJ1-1; possibly TRBD1 for D (6 bases). CDR3 length: 14 residues. Looked up from germline, CDR1 is MDHEN and CDR2 is SYDVKM. CDR3 sequence reads: CDSESGGGGTEAFF. The CDR3 region has the DNA TGTGACAGCGAGTCCGGGGGAGGGGGGACTGAAGCTTTCTTT.

This clone has just a few counts. The chain combines TRBV29-1 with TRBJ2-5; 8 bases are shared with TRBD2. The CDR3 spans 15 residues. The trim removed 5 bases at V and 4 bases at J, leaving 12 bases unmatched. Germline-derived CDR1 and CDR2 are SQVTM and ANQGSEA. CDR3 DNA sequence: TGCAGCGTTTTCGGCGCGGGTCGGGGGGGAGAGACCCAGTACTTC. It is translated as CSVFGAGRGGETQYF.

The chain joins TRBV28 to TRBJ2-4; perhaps TRBD1 as D (6 bases). This CDR3 comprises 17 residues. Germline assignment: CDR1 MDHEN and CDR2 SYDVKM. Trimming stripped 2 bases from V and 0 bases from J, with 14 bases between. In nucleotides, the CDR3 is TGTGCCAGCAGTTTAACCCCCCAGGGGCTAGCCAAAAACATTCAGTACTTC. It specifies CASSLTPQGLAKNIQYF.

J is TRBJ1-6 and V is TRBV14; the D is unclear. The V gene's germline CDR1 is SGHDN and CDR2 FVKESK. There are 14 residues in the CDR3. V was shortened by 3 bases and J by 8 bases, with 11 bases between the two germline ends. The CDR3 spells CASSHYGVDSPLHF. In DNA, the CDR3 is TGTGCCAGCAGCCACTACGGGGTTGATTCACCCCTCCACTTT.

This clone has a single count. In the same sample, other DNA sequences code for this CDR3. This chain links TRBV7-2 with TRBJ1-2; no clear D gene. The CDR3 is 13 residues long. V was pared by 1 base and J by 2 bases, with 5 bases between. Germline V gene lookup returns CDR1 SGHTA and CDR2 FQGNSA. Here the CDR3 reads CASSLGQNYGYTF. CDR3 in DNA: TGTGCCAGCAGCTTAGGGCAGAACTATGGCTACACCTTC.

The gene calls are TRBV13 and TRBJ2-1; perhaps TRBD2 as D (5 bases). CDR1 is PRHDT, CDR2 FYEKMQ, per germline (reference sequence). The CDR3 contains 19 residues. V lost 0 bases and J lost 9, with 27 bases in between. The CDR3 reads CASSLGLRQRGKEVGEQFF. The CDR3 DNA follows: TGTGCCAGCAGCTTAGGCCTCCGCCAGCGAGGAAAGGAGGTCGGTGAGCAGTTCTTC. Looking up the rest from reference TRBV13 and TRBJ2-1 gives the full variable domain: AAGVIQSPRHLIKEKRETATLKCYPIPRHDTVYWYQQGPGQDPQFLISFYEKMQSDKGSIPDRFSAQQFSDYHSELNMSSLELGDSALYFCASSLGLRQRGKEVGEQFFGPGTRLTVL.

The rearrangement uses TRBV30 and TRBJ2-1; 8 nucleotides align to TRBD2. CDR1 is GTSNPN and CDR2 is SVGIG in the germline V gene (reference sequence). Trimming took 5 bases from V and 11 from J; bases not matched to a gene: 11. The CDR3 covers 13 residues. The CDR3 DNA reads TGTGCCTGGGTTAAGACGGGAGGGTGGAAGCAGTTCTTC. Its translation: CAWVKTGGWKQFF.